This passage covers 31 T cell receptor beta chains from one sample sequenced in a study of OX40 agonist ivuxolimab in advanced cancers. Here immunoSEQ multiplex PCR was the method, and the copy in TCRdb shows in-frame clones only, minus some. The sample records around 60,000 clones, roughly 80% being singletons. This specimen was CD4+ or CD8+ T cells sorted from blood, taken in a trial of the OX40 agonist ivuxolimab. These receptors came from an adult with an advanced solid tumor such as melanoma, head and neck, liver or kidney cancer.

Points on this clone: At one of its ends the junction is not consistent with the germline gene, which may arise from a read error. The chain employs TRBV7-7 and TRBJ1-1; unclear D gene. Germline CDR1 is SSHAT and CDR2 is FNYEAQ (reference sequence). This CDR3 has 13 amino acids. The chain's CDR3 is CASSLIVNTEAFF. The CDR3, as DNA: TGTGCTAGCAGCTTAATAGTGAACACTGAAGCTTTCTTT.

The chain uses TRBV7-2 and TRBJ1-2; D gene ambiguous. Trimming took 0 bases from V and 1 from J, leaving 3 bases between them. The germline CDR1 and CDR2 sequences are SGHTA and FQGNSA. CDR3 size: 13 residues. The CDR3 spells CASSLAGNYGYTF. In DNA form, the CDR3 reads TGTGCCAGCAGCTTAGCTGGTAACTATGGCTACACCTTC. The full variable domain, completed using reference TRBV7-2 and TRBJ1-2, is GAGVSQSPSNKVTEKGKDVELRCDPISGHTALYWYRQSLGQGLEFLIYFQGNSAPDKSGLPSDRFSAERTGGSVSTLTIQRTQQEDSAVYLCASSLAGNYGYTFGSGTRLTVV.

The V gene is TRBV5-1, the J gene TRBJ2-1, with 8 nucleotides matching TRBD2. Germline CDR1 is SGHRS and CDR2 is YFSETQ. The CDR3 runs 14 residues. The trim removed 6 bases at V and 7 bases at J, leaving 9 bases unmatched. CDR3 residues: CASTLGLGVNEQFF. CDR3 DNA sequence: TGCGCCAGCACCCTGGGACTAGGTGTGAATGAGCAGTTCTTC. The entire variable domain, with the rest obtained from reference TRBV5-1 and TRBJ2-1, is as follows: KAGVTQTPRYLIKTRGQQVTLSCSPISGHRSVSWYQQTPGQGLQFLFEYFSETQRNKGNFPGRFSGRQFSNSRSEMNVSTLELGDSALYLCASTLGLGVNEQFFGPGTRLTVL.

J is TRBJ1-2 and V is TRBV6-6; D remains ambiguous. CDR3 length: 14 residues. Trimming took off 6 bases at V and 5 bases at J, with 16 bases between the two ends. The germline V gene has CDR1 MNHNY and CDR2 SVGAGI (reference sequence). Written as DNA, the CDR3 is TGTGCCAGCAGCCTCTTGGACGGGGTTTATGGCTACACCTTC. Amino acid sequence: CASSLLDGVYGYTF.

V gene TRBV7-9 combines with J gene TRBJ1-1; 7 positions match TRBD1. The junction had 8 bases not matched to a gene; V was cut back by 5 bases and J by 2 bases. Germline CDR1 reads SEHNR; CDR2 reads FQNEAQ (reference sequence). This CDR3 comprises 15 residues. The CDR3: CASSTDRAGNTEAFF. As DNA, the CDR3 is TGTGCCAGCAGCACAGACAGGGCGGGCAACACTGAAGCTTTCTTT.

V and J are TRBV7-2 and TRBJ2-4, with 12 bases lining up with TRBD2. The V gene end was trimmed by 4 bases and the J gene end by 7 bases; junction bases not matched to a gene: 2. The germline gives CDR1 SGHTA, CDR2 FQGNSA. CDR3 length: 14 amino acids. CDR3 in DNA: TGTGCCAGCAGCTCCGGACTAGCGGGGAACATTCAGTACTTC. As protein: CASSSGLAGNIQYF.

V and J are TRBV4-1 and TRBJ2-2; 11 bases map to TRBD2. V lost 4 bases, J lost 4 bases, and 8 bases stayed unmatched. Per the germline V gene, CDR1 is MGHRA and CDR2 is YSYEKL. This CDR3 is built from 17 residues. The CDR3, as DNA: TGCGCCAGCAGCCGGGCCCAACTAGCGGGAGCCACCGGGGAGCTGTTTTTT. It is translated as CASSRAQLAGATGELFF.

This clone was detected only once. The genes are TRBV27 and TRBJ2-3; D might be TRBD2 (5 bases). The ends were cut back, 3 bases at V and 4 bases at J, with 20 bases in the middle. CDR3 length: 17 amino acids. Germline values: CDR1 MNHEY, CDR2 SMNVEV (reference sequence). CDR3: CASSFSGGADGADTQYF. The CDR3, as DNA: TGTGCCAGCAGTTTTTCAGGAGGAGCAGATGGGGCAGATACGCAGTATTTT.

The chain uses TRBV5-1 and TRBJ1-1; tentative D call: TRBD1 (5 bases). Germline V lookup: CDR1 SGHRS, CDR2 YFSETQ. Between the trimmed V and J ends, which lost 5 bases and 4 bases, there was a span of 12 bases. This CDR3 is built from 13 residues. CDR3 region: CASSKEGITEAFF. In DNA, the CDR3 is TGCGCCAGCAGTAAGGAGGGGATCACTGAAGCTTTCTTT.

V and J are TRBV11-2 and TRBJ2-5; tentatively, D is TRBD1 or TRBD2 (7 bases each). Trimming shortened V by 1 base and J by 6 bases, and 12 bases separated the two germline ends. Germline V lookup: CDR1 SGHAT, CDR2 FQNNGV. This CDR3 spans 14 amino acids. Written as DNA, the CDR3 is TGTGCCAGCAGCTTAGGACAGGGAGGGCAGACCCAGTACTTC. This gives the protein CASSLGQGGQTQYF.

The chain links TRBV28 to TRBJ1-5; D unclear. The CDR3 totals 12 residues. From germline, CDR1 is MDHEN and CDR2 SYDVKM. V dropped 7 bases and J dropped 7 bases, with 11 bases sitting between them. Here the CDR3 reads CASTLGLQPQHF. DNA for the CDR3: TGTGCCAGCACTCTAGGGCTGCAGCCCCAGCATTTT.

The chain recombines TRBV5-1 with TRBJ1-3, with D possibly TRBD1 on 5 matching bases. With 4 bases removed from V and 0 bases from J, the gap between germline ends came to 14 bases. Looked up from germline, CDR1 is SGHRS and CDR2 is YFSETQ. The CDR3 totals 16 residues. The CDR3 region is CASSPQQASSGNTIYF. DNA for the CDR3: TGCGCCAGCAGCCCCCAACAGGCGAGCTCTGGAAACACCATATATTTT.

The chain has TRBV4-2 and TRBJ1-2; 10 nucleotides match TRBD1. The germline gives CDR1 LGHNA, CDR2 YNFKEQ. V lost 0 bases and J lost 2; bases outside the gene matches: 3. The CDR3 is 16 amino acids. As DNA, the CDR3 is TGTGCCAGCAGCCAAGATCTGGGACAGGGGAACTATGGCTACACCTTC. The encoded protein is CASSQDLGQGNYGYTF.

This clone was observed a handful of times. The rearrangement joins TRBV7-9 to TRBJ1-2; D is possibly TRBD1 (5 bases). V lost 4 bases and J lost 4, with 13 bases in between. This CDR3 is 14 amino acids long. CDR1 is SEHNR and CDR2 is FQNEAQ in the germline V gene (reference sequence). The CDR3 DNA follows: TGTGCCAGCAGCTCTCACCGGGACTTCTATGGCTACACCTTC. Its protein product is CASSSHRDFYGYTF.

V is TRBV2 and J is TRBJ2-1; TRBD1 or TRBD2 may be the D gene (5 bases each). The germline CDR1 and CDR2 sequences are SNHLY and FYNNEI. The CDR3 runs to 15 residues. V was pared by 6 bases and J by 0 bases, with 12 bases between. The CDR3 protein is CASRLERGSYNEQFF. The CDR3 region has the DNA TGTGCCAGCAGATTGGAGAGGGGCTCCTACAATGAGCAGTTCTTC.

V gene TRBV6-5 combines with J gene TRBJ2-1; 7 bases align to TRBD2. Germline V gives CDR1 MNHEY, CDR2 SVGAGI. V shed 7 bases, J shed 5 bases, and the junction held 11 bases outside the gene matches. The CDR3 is 15 amino acids. The CDR3 sequence: CASIGVGGPHNEQFF. In DNA, the CDR3 is TGTGCCAGCATTGGGGTGGGAGGGCCCCACAATGAGCAGTTCTTC.

The chain employs TRBV18 and TRBJ1-2, with 8 positions matching TRBD1. Germline V gives CDR1 KGHSH, CDR2 LQKENI. V shed 1 base, J shed 2 bases, and the junction held 6 bases outside the gene matches. The CDR3 extends over 16 amino acids. The chain's CDR3 is CASSPRRTGPNYGYTF. The CDR3 coding sequence is TGTGCCAGCTCACCACGGAGGACAGGGCCAAACTATGGCTACACCTTC.

This chain uses TRBV9 with TRBJ2-1; D may be TRBD1 (6 bases). Germline V gene data show CDR1 as SGDLS and CDR2 as YYNGEE. V was clipped by 2 bases and J by 4 bases, with 13 bases between them. The CDR3 has 15 residues. The CDR3 loop is CASSVDRSGYNEQFF. CDR3 bases: TGTGCCAGCAGCGTGGACAGAAGTGGGTACAATGAGCAGTTCTTC.

CDR3 amino acids: CASSLDAGGTEAFF. CDR3 nucleotides: TGCGCCAGCAGCTTGGATGCAGGGGGCACTGAAGCTTTCTTT. The chain couples TRBV5-1 to TRBJ1-1, with TRBD1 matching 7 bases. Looked up from germline, CDR1 is SGHRS and CDR2 is YFSETQ. The CDR3 is 14 residues long. V shed 0 bases, J shed 4 bases, and the junction held 3 bases outside the gene matches.

V is TRBV6-1 and J is TRBJ2-5, with no clear D. This CDR3 has 11 residues. Trimming removed 6 bases at V and 6 bases at J, with 8 bases between. Per the germline V gene, CDR1 is MNHNS and CDR2 is SASEGT. Written as DNA, the CDR3 is TGTGCCAGCAGGAAGGACCAGACCCAGTACTTC. It encodes CASRKDQTQYF.

The V call is TRBV10-3, the J call TRBJ2-5; 8 nucleotides match TRBD2. Matching the DNA end better, TRBJ2-7 makes the J call doubtful. CDR1 is ENHRY, CDR2 SYGVKD, per germline. The CDR3 has 16 residues. The CDR3 loop reads CAISEFRGLVVYEQYF. CDR3 DNA: TGTGCCATCAGTGAGTTCAGGGGACTAGTCGTCTACGAGCAGTACTTC.

The chain employs TRBV7-2 and TRBJ2-5, with D perhaps TRBD1 or TRBD2 (6 bases each). The J call is doubtful: the DNA matches TRBJ2-7 better. CDR1 and CDR2 (germline): SGHTA, FQGNSA. This CDR3 has 15 residues. CDR3 DNA: TGTGCCAGCAGCTTAGCGATTGTCAGGGGAGGCGAGCAGTACTTC. Translation: CASSLAIVRGGEQYF.

The count of this clone is one. The chain employs TRBV30 and TRBJ2-7, with D maybe TRBD2 (5 bases). V was trimmed by 2 bases and J by 7 bases, leaving 9 bases between them. The germline gives CDR1 GTSNPN, CDR2 SVGIG (reference sequence). The CDR3 is made up of 11 amino acids. DNA for the CDR3: TGTGCCTGGAGTTGGGGAGCGGAGCAGTACTTC. Translated, it gives CAWSWGAEQYF. The variable domain in full, completed from reference TRBV30 and TRBJ2-7, reads SQTIHQWPATLVQPVGSPLSLECTVEGTSNPNLYWYRQAAGRGLQLLFYSVGIGQISSEVPQNLSASRPQDRQFILSSKKLLLSDSGFYLCAWSWGAEQYFGPGTRLTVT.

The chain has TRBV7-3 and TRBJ2-7; D is ambiguous. From germline, CDR1 is SGHTA and CDR2 FQGTGA. The ends were cut back, 4 bases at V and 5 bases at J, with 12 bases in the middle. This CDR3 spans 13 amino acids. As DNA, the CDR3 is TGTGCCAGCAGCTATGGGCCCCTAGACGAGCAGTACTTC. This translates into CASSYGPLDEQYF.

This chain links TRBV5-6 with TRBJ1-3; tentatively, D is TRBD1 (5 bases). Germline V gene lookup returns CDR1 SGHDT and CDR2 YYEEEE. The CDR3 contains 17 residues. Deletions cut 4 bases from V and 4 bases from J, with 21 bases between. In DNA, the CDR3 is TGTGCCAGCAGCACCGCCGGGGCGGGGAGGTTCGGAAACACCATATATTTT. This gives the protein CASSTAGAGRFGNTIYF.

This chain uses TRBV2 with TRBJ2-7, with D tentatively TRBD2 (6 bases). Trimming took 4 bases from V and 0 from J, leaving 13 bases between them. This CDR3 spans 15 amino acids. CDR1 SNHLY and CDR2 FYNNEI come from the germline V gene. The CDR3 sequence is CASSGGDRSSYEQYF. DNA for the CDR3: TGTGCCAGCAGTGGCGGGGACCGGAGCTCCTACGAGCAGTACTTC.

The V call is TRBV10-3, the J call TRBJ1-5; D is undetermined. The V end lost 1 base, the J end lost 4 bases, and 2 bases lay between the germline ends. This CDR3 region has 12 residues. Germline V lookup: CDR1 ENHRY, CDR2 SYGVKD. In DNA form, the CDR3 reads TGTGCCATCAGTGAGTTTAATCAGCCCCAGCATTTT. Amino acids: CAISEFNQPQHF.

V usage is TRBV5-1 and J usage is TRBJ1-1; D remains ambiguous. CDR3 size: 14 residues. In germline, CDR1 is SGHRS, CDR2 YFSETQ. The V end lost 1 base, the J end lost 1 base, and 8 bases lay between the germline ends. The CDR3 region has the DNA TGCGCCAGCAGCTTGTACGGGGAGAACACTGAAGCTTTCTTT. Protein: CASSLYGENTEAFF.

In this sample, this clone turned up a few times. This chain connects TRBV19 to TRBJ2-7; TRBD1 matches 8 bases. V lost 9 bases to trimming and J lost 3 bases; unmatched junction nucleotides: 10. The CDR3 runs 14 residues. Germline CDR1 and CDR2: LNHDA and SQIVND (reference sequence). The CDR3 nucleotides read TGTGCCAGCGCCAGGACAGGGAAGGACTACGAGCAGTACTTC. As protein: CASARTGKDYEQYF.

CDR3 amino acids: CASSPERSSYEQYF. Here the CDR3 DNA reads TGCGCCAGCAGCCCGGAGCGGAGCTCCTACGAGCAGTACTTC. The chain links TRBV5-1 to TRBJ2-7, with D perhaps matching TRBD2 (5 bases). The V end was cut by 4 bases, the J end by 0 bases, with 11 bases between. This CDR3 is 14 amino acids long. The germline gives CDR1 SGHRS, CDR2 YFSETQ.

The chain links TRBV10-1 to TRBJ1-1; D is perhaps TRBD1 (6 bases). This CDR3 contains 13 residues. Trimming left V 4 bases short and J 12 bases short, with 18 bases between. The germline V gene has CDR1 WNHNN and CDR2 SYGVQD (reference sequence). CDR3 protein: CASSARQDGGSFF. CDR3 sequence (DNA): TGCGCCAGCAGTGCACGACAGGATGGTGGGTCTTTCTTT.